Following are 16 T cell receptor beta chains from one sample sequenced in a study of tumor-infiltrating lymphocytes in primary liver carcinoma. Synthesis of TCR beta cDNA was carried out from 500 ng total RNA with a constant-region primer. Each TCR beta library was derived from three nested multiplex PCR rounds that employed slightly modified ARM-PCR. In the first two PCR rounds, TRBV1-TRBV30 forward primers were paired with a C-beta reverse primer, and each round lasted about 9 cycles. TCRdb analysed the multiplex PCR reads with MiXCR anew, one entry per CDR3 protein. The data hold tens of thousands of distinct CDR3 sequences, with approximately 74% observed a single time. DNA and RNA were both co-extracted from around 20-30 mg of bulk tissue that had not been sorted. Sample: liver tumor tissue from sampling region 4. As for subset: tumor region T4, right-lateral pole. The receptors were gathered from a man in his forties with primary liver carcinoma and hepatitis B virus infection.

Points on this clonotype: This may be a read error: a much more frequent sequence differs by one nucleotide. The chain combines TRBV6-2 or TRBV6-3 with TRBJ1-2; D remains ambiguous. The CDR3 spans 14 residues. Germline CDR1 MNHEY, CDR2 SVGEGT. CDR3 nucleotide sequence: TGTGTCAGCAGTCGTGACGGAACTATTAATGGCTACACCTTC. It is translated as CVSSRDGTINGYTF.

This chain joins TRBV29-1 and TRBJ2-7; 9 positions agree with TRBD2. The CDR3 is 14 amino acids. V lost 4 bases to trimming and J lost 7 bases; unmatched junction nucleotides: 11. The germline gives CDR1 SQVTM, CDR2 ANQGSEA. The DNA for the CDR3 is TGCAGCGTTGCTTTAGCGGGGGCATTCTATGAGCAGTACTTC. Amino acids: CSVALAGAFYEQYF.

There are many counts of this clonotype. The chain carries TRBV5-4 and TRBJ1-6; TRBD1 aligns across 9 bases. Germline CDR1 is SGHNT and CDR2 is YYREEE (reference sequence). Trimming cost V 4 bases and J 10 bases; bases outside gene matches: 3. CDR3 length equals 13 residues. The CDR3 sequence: CASSRDRASPLHF. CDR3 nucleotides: TGTGCCAGCAGCCGGGACAGGGCCTCACCCCTCCACTTT.

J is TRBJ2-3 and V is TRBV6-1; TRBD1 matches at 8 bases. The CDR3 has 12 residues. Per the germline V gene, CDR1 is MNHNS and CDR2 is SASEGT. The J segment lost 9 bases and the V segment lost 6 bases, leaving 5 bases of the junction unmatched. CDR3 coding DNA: TGTGCCAGCAGATCGGGGACAGGCACGCAGTATTTT. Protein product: CASRSGTGTQYF.

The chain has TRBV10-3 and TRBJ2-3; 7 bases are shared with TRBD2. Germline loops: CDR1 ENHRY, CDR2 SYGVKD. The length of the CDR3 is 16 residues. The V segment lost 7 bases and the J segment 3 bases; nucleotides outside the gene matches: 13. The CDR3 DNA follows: TGTGCCATCAACCGGGACTACCAATGGGGTACAGATACGCAGTATTTT. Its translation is CAINRDYQWGTDTQYF.

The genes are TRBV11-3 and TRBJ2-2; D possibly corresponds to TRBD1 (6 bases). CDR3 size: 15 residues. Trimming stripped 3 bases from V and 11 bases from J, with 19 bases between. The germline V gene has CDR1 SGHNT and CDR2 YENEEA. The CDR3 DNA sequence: TGTGCCAGCAGCTTGACTCCCAGGGGCGATGCTGAGCTGTTTTTT. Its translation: CASSLTPRGDAELFF.

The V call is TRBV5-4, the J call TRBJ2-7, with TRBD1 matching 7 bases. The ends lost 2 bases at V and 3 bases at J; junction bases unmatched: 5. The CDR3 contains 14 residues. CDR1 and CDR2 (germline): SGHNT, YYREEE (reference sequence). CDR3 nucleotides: TGTGCCAGCAGCTTAGGACAGGCTGGCTACGAGCAGTACTTC. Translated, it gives CASSLGQAGYEQYF.

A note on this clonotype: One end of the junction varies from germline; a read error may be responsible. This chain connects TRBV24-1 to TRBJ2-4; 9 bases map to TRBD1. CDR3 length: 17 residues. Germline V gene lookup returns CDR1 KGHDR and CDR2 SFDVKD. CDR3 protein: CTTSDPRQGVTKNIQYF. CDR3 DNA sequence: TGTACCACCAGTGATCCGAGACAGGGGGTTACCAAAAACATTCAGTACTTC.

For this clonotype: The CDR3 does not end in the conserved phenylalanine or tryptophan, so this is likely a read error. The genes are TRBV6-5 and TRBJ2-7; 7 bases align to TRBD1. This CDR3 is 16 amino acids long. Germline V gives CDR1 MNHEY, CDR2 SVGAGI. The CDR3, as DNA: TGTCCCAGCAGGCCCGGACAGGCACCATCCTTTTACGGGCAGTACCTC. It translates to CPSRPGQAPSFYGQYL.

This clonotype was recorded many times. The CDR3 coding sequence is TGTGCCAGCAGCCCAAGGGGACTTGACAATGAGCAGTTCTTC. Its protein is CASSPRGLDNEQFF. The chain is built from TRBV7-9 and TRBJ2-1, with D perhaps TRBD2 (6 bases). CDR1 is SEHNR and CDR2 is FQNEAQ in the germline V gene (reference sequence). The CDR3 is made up of 14 amino acids. V shed 5 bases and J shed 5 bases, with 13 bases lying between them.

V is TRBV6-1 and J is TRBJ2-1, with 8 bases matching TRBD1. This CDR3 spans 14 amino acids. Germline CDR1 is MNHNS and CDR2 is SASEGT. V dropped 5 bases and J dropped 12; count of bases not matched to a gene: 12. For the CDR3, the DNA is TGTGCCAGCAGTTTGGACAGGGTCTTGGCCGGGCAGTTCTTC. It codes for CASSLDRVLAGQFF.

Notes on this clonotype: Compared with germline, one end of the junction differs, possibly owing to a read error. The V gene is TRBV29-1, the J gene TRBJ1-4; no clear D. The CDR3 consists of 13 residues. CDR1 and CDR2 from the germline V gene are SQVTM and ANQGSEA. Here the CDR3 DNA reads TGCAGCCTTGACGGAGGGATGTGTGAAAAACTGTTTTTT. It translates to CSLDGGMCEKLFF.

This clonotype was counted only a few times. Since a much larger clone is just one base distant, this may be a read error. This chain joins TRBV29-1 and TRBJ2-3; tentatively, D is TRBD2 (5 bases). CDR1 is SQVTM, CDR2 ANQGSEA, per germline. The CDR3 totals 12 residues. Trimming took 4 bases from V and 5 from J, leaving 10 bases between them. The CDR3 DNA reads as TGCAGCGTTGGGACTCCAGGAGATACGCAGTATTTT. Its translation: CSVGTPGDTQYF.

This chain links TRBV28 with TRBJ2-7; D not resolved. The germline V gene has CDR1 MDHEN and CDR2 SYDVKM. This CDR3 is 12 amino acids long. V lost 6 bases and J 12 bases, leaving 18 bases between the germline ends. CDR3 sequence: CASRSGSTRAYF. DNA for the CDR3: TGTGCCAGCAGGTCGGGCTCCACCAGAGCGTACTTC.

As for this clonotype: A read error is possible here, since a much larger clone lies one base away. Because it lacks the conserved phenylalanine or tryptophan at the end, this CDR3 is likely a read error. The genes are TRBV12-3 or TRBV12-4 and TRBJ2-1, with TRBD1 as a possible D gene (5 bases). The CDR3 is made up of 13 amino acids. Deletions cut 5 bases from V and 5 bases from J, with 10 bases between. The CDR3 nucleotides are TGTGCCAGCAGTCTCAGACAGAACAATGAGCAGTTCCTC. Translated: CASSLRQNNEQFL.

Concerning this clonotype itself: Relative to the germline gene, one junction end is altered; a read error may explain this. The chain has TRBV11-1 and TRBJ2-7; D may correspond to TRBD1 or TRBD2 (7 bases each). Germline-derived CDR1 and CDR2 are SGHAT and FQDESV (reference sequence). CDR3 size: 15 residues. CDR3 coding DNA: TGTACCAGCAACCCTGGGCAGGGGGGGACCTGCGAGCAGTACTTC. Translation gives CTSNPGQGGTCEQYF.